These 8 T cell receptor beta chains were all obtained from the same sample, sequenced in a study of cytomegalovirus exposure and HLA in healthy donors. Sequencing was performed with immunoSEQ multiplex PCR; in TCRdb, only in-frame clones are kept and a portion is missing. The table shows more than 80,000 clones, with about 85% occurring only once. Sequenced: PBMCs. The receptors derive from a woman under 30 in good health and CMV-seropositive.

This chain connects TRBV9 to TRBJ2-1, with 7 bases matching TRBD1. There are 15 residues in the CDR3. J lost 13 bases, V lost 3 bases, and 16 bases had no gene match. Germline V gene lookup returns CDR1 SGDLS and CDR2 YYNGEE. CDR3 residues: CASSAQDPGQTRQFF. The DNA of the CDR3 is TGTGCCAGCAGCGCCCAGGATCCGGGACAGACGAGACAGTTCTTC.

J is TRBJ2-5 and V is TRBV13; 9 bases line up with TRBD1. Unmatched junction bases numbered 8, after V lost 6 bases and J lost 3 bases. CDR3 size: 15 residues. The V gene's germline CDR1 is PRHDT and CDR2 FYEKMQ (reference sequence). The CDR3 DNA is TGTGCCAGCAGGGAGACAGGGGGTGGAGAAGAGACCCAGTACTTC. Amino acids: CASRETGGGEETQYF.

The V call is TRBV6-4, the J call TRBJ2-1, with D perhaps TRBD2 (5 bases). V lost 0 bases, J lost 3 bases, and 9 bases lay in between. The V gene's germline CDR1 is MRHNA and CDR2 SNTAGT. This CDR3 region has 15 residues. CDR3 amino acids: CASSDSPGFYNEQFF. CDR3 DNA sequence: TGTGCCAGCAGTGACTCCCCGGGGTTCTACAATGAGCAGTTCTTC.

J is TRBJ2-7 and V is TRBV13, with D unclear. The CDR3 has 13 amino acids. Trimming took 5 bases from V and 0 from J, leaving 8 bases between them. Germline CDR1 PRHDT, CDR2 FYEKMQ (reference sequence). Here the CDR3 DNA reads TGTGCCAGCAGCGTTTCTTCCTCCTACGAGCAGTACTTC. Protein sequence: CASSVSSSYEQYF.

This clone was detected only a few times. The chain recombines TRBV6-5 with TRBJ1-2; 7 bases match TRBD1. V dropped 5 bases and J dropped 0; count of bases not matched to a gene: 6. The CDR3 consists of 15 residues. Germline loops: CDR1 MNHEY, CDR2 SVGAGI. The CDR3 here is CASSRDSLANYGYTF. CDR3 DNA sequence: TGTGCCAGCAGTCGGGACAGCCTCGCTAACTATGGCTACACCTTC.

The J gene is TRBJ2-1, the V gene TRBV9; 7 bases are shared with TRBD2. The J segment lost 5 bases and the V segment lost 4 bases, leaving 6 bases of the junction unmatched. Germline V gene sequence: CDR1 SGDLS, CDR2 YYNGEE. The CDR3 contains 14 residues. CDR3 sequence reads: CASSPGLMNNEQFF. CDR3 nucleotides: TGTGCCAGCAGCCCGGGACTAATGAACAATGAGCAGTTCTTC.

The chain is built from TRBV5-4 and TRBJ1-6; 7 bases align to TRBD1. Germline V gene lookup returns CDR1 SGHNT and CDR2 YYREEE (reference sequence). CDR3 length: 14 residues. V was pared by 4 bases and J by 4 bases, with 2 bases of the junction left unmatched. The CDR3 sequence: CASSGTAYNSPLHF. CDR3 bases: TGTGCCAGCAGCGGGACAGCTTATAATTCACCCCTCCACTTT.

The CDR3 DNA reads TGTGCCACCAGCCTAGGAGTAGCCTACGAGCAGTACGTC. It is translated as CATSLGVAYEQYV. This chain connects TRBV15 to TRBJ2-7, with D unclear. V was trimmed by 5 bases and J by 2 bases, leaving 10 bases between them. Per the germline V gene, CDR1 is LNHNV and CDR2 is YYDKDF (reference sequence). The CDR3 extends over 13 amino acids.